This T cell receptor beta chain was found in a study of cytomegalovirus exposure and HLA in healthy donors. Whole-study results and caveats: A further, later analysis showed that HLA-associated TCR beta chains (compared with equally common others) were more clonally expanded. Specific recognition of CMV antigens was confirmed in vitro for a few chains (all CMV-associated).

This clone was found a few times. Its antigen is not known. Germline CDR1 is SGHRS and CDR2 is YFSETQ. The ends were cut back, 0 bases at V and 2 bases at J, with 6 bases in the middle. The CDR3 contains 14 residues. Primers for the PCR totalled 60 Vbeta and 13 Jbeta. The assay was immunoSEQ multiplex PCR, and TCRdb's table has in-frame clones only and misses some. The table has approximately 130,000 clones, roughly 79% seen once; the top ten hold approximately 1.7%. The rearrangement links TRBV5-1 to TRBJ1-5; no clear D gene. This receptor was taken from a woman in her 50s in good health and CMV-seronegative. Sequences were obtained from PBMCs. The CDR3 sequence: CASSLGAGNQPQHF. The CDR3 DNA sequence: TGCGCCAGCAGCTTGGGGGCCGGCAATCAGCCCCAGCATTTT.